Sequencing of this T cell receptor (beta chain) was carried out in a study of blood T cell repertoires in COVID-19. Study as a whole: Samples taken during acute and convalescent COVID-19 were collected in the United States, Italy and Spain. PBMCs, B-cell-depleted T cells, or T cells provided the cDNA or gDNA that made up the material.

The CDR3 runs to 14 residues. The V gene end was trimmed by 5 bases and the J gene end by 3 bases; junction bases not matched to a gene: 6. Germline V lookup: CDR1 SGHAT, CDR2 FQNNGV. In the authors' methods: Quantification of nucleated cells was approximated via reference gene primer amplification. Clones were sequenced by immunoSEQ multiplex PCR, and TCRdb holds only the in-frame ones, with some missing. V and J calls and clone size come straight from that table; D and trimming were deduced from the DNA. The data hold about 38,000 clones, with roughly 94% observed a single time. This TCR derives from a human donor with active COVID-19. The donor label of this sample is uncertain. The V and J genes are TRBV11-2 and TRBJ2-7; 8 nucleotides agree with TRBD2. Sequenced: peripheral blood. In DNA, the CDR3 is TGTGCCAGCAGCCGTTCGCTAGCGGGCTACGAGCAGTACTTC. This translates into CASSRSLAGYEQYF.